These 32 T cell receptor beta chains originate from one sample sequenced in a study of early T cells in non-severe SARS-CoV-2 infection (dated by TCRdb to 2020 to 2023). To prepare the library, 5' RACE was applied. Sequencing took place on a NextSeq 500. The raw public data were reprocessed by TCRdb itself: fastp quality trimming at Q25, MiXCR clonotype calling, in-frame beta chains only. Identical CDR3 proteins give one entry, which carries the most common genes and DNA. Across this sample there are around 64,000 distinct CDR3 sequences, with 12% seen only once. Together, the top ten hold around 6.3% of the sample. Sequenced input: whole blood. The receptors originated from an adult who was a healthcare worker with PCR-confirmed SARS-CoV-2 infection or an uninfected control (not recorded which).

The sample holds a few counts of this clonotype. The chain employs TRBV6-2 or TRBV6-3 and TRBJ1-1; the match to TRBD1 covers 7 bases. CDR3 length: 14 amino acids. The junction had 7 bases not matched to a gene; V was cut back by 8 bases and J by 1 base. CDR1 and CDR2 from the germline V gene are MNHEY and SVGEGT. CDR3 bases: TGTGCCAGCGCAAGACAGGGACCGAACACTGAAGCTTTCTTT. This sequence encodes CASARQGPNTEAFF.

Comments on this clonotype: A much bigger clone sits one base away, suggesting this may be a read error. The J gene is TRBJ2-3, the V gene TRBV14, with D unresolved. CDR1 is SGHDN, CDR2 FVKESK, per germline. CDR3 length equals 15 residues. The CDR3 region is CTSSKNSHSTDTQYF. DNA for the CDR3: TGTACCAGCAGTAAAAACAGCCATAGCACAGATACGCAGTATTTT.

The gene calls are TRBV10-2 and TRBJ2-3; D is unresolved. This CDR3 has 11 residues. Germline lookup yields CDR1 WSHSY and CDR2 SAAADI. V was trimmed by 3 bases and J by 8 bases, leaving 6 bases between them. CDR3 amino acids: CASSDLVTQYF. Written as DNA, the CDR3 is TGCGCCAGCAGTGACTTGGTTACGCAGTATTTT.

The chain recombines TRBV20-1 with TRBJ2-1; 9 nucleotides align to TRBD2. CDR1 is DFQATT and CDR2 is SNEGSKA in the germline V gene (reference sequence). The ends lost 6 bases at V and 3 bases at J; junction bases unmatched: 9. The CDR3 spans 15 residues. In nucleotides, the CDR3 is TGCAGTGCGGCACCCGGGACTAGCAGCTACAATGAGCAGTTCTTC. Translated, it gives CSAAPGTSSYNEQFF.

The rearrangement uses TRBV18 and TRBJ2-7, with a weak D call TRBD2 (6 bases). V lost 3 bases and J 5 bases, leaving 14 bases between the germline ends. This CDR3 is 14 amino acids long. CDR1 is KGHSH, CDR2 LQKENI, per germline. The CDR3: CASSPLTRDDEQYF. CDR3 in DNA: TGTGCCAGCTCACCCCTCACGCGGGACGACGAGCAGTACTTC. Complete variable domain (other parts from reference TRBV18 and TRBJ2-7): NAGVMQNPRHLVRRRGQEARLRCSPMKGHSHVYWYRQLPEEGLKFMVYLQKENIIDESGMPKERFSAEFPKEGPSILRIQQVVRGDSAAYFCASSPLTRDDEQYFGPGTRLTVT.

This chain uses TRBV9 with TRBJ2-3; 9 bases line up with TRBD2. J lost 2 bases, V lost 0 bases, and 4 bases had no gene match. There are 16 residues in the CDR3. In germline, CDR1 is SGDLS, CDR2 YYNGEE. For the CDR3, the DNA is TGTGCCAGCAGCGTAGCGGCGGGGGGGCCCACAGATACGCAGTATTTT. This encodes CASSVAAGGPTDTQYF.

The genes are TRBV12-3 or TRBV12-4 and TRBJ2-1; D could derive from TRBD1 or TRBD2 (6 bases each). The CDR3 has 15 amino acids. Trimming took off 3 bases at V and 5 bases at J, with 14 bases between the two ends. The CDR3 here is CASSFFGGDHNEQFF. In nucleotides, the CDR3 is TGTGCCAGCAGTTTTTTCGGGGGCGATCACAATGAGCAGTTCTTC.

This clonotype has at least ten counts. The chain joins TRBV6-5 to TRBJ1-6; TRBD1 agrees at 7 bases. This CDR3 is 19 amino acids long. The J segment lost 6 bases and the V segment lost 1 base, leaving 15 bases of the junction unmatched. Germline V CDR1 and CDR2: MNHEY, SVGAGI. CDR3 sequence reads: CASSYLAGGADNLNSPLHF. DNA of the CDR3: TGTGCCAGCAGTTACTTGGCAGGGGGTGCGGATAACCTTAATTCACCCCTCCACTTT.

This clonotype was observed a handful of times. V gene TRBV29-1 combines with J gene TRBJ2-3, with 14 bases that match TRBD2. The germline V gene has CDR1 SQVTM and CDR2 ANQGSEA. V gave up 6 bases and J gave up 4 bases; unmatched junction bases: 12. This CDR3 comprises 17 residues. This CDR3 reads CSVAGGTSGSRPDTQYF. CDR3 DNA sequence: TGCAGCGTCGCCGGGGGGACTAGCGGGAGCCGCCCAGATACGCAGTATTTT.

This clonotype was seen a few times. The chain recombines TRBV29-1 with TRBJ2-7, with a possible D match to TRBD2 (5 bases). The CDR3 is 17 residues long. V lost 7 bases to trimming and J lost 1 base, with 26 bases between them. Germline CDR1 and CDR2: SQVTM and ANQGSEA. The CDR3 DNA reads TGCAGCGCCATAAAGCGGCCACAGAACAAATATTCCTACGAGCAGTACTTC. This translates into CSAIKRPQNKYSYEQYF.

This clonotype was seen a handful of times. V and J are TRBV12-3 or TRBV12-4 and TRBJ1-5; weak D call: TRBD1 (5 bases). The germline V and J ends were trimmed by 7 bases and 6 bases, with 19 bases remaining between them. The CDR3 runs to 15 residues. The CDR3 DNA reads TGTGCCAGCACCCGGGGGAGGGAGGGAGGTCAGCCCCAGCATTTT. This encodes CASTRGREGGQPQHF.

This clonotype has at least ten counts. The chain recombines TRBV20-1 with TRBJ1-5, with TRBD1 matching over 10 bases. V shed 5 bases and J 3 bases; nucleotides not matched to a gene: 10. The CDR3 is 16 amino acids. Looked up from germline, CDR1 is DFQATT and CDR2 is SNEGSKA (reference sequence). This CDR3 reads CSAVPGQGLYNQPQHF. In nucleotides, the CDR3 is TGCAGTGCTGTTCCGGGACAGGGGCTCTACAATCAGCCCCAGCATTTT.

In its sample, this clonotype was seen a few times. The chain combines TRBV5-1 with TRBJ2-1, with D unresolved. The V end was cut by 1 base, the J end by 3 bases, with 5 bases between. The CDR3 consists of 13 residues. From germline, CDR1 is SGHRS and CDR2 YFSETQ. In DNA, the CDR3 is TGCGCCAGCAGCTTGCCCCACTACAATGAGCAGTTCTTC. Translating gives CASSLPHYNEQFF.

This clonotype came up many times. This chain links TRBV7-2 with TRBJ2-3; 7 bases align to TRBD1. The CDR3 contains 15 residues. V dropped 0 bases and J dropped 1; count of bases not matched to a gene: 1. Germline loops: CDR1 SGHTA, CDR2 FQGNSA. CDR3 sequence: CASSLAGTGTDTQYF. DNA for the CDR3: TGTGCCAGCAGCTTAGCCGGGACAGGCACAGATACGCAGTATTTT.

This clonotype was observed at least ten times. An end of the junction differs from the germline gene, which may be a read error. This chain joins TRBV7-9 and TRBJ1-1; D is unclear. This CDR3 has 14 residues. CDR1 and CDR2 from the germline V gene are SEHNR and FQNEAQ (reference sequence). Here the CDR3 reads CASSHPDPNPEAFF. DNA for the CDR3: TGTGCCAGCAGTCACCCAGACCCGAACCCTGAAGCTTTCTTT.

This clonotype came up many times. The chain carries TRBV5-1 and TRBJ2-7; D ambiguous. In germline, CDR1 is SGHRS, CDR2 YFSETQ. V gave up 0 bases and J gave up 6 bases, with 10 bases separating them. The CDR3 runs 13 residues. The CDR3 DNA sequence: TGCGCCAGCAGCTTGGGACTGCGAGCCGAGCAGTACTTC. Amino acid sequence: CASSLGLRAEQYF.

The CDR3 nucleotides read TGCAGCCACCGGGACAGGGGTGGCTACACCTTC. It encodes CSHRDRGGYTF. The rearrangement uses TRBV29-1 and TRBJ1-2, with TRBD1 identical over 10 bases. Germline trimming cut 8 bases from V and 7 bases from J; bases unmatched to any gene: 4. Germline CDR1 reads SQVTM; CDR2 reads ANQGSEA. The CDR3 consists of 11 residues.

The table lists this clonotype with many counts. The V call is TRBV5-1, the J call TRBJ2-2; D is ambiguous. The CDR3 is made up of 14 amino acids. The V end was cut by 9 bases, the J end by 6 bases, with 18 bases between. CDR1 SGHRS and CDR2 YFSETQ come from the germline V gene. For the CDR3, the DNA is TGCGCCACCGGGCTATCCCCAGGTCCCGGGGAGCTGTTTTTT. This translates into CATGLSPGPGELFF.

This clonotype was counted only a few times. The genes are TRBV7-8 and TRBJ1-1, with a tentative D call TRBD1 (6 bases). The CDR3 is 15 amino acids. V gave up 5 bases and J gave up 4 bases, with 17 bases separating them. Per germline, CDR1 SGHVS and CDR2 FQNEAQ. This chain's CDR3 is CASSPRGGTGTEAFF. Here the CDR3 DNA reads TGTGCCAGCAGCCCGAGGGGGGGCACGGGCACTGAAGCTTTCTTT. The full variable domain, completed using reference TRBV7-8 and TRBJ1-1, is GAGVSQSPRYKVAKRGQDVALRCDPISGHVSLFWYQQALGQGPEFLTYFQNEAQLDKSGLPSDRFFAERPEGSVSTLKIQRTQQEDSAVYLCASSPRGGTGTEAFFGQGTRLTVV.

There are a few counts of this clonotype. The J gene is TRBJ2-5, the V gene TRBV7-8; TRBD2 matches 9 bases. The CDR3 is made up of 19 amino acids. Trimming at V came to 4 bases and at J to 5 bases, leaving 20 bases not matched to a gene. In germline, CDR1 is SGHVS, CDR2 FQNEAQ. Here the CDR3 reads CASSSRAFSLSGRGETQYF. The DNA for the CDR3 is TGTGCCAGCAGCTCCCGGGCCTTCTCCCTTAGCGGGAGAGGGGAGACCCAGTACTTC.

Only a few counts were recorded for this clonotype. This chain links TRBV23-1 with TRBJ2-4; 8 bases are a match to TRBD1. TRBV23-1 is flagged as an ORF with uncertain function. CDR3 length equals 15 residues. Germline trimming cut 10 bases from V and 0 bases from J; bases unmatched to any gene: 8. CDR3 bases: TGCGCCACCGTGGCAGGGGGCCTAGCCAAAAACATTCAGTACTTC. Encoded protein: CATVAGGLAKNIQYF.

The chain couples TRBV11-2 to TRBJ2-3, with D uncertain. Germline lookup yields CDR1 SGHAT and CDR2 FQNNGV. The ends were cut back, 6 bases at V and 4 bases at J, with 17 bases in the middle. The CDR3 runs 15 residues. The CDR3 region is CASRRPHILADTQYF. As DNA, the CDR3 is TGTGCCAGCAGGCGCCCACACATTTTAGCAGATACGCAGTATTTT.

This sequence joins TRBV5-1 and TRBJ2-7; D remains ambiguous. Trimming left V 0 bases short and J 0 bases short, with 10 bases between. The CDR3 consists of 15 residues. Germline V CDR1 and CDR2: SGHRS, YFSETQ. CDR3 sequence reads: CASSLGGWSSYEQYF. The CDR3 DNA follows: TGCGCCAGCAGCTTGGGAGGCTGGAGCTCCTACGAGCAGTACTTC.

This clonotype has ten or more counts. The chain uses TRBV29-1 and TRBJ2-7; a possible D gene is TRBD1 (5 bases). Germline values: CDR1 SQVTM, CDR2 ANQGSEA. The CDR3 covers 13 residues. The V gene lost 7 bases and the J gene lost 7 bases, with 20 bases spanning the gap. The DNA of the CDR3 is TGCAGCGGCCGACAGAGCTTAATGGGGGAGCAGTACTTC. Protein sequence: CSGRQSLMGEQYF.

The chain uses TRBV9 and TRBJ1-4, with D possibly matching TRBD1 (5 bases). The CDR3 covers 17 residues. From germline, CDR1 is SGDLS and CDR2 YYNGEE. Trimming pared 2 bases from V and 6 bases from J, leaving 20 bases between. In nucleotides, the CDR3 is TGTGCCAGCAGCGTCGATGGGGCTTCAGTGGAGTATGAAAAACTGTTTTTT. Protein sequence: CASSVDGASVEYEKLFF.

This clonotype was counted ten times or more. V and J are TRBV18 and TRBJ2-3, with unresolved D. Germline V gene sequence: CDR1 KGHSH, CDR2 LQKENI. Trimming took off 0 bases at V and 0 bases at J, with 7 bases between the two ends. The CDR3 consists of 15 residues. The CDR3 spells CASSPPVRSTDTQYF. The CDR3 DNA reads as TGTGCCAGCTCACCACCGGTCCGAAGCACAGATACGCAGTATTTT.

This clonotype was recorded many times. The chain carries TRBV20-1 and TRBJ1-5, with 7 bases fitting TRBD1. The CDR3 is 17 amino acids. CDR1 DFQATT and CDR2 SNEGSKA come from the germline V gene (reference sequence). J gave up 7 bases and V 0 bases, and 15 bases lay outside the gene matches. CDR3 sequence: CSARDQSWTGPSQPQHF. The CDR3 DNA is TGCAGTGCTAGAGATCAATCGTGGACAGGCCCTTCCCAGCCCCAGCATTTT.

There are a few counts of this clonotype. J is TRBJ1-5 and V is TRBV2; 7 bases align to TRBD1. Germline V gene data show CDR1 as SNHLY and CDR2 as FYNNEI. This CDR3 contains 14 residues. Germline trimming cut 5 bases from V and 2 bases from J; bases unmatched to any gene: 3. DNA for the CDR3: TGTGCCAGCAGTCCTGACAGGGGCAATCAGCCCCAGCATTTT. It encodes CASSPDRGNQPQHF.

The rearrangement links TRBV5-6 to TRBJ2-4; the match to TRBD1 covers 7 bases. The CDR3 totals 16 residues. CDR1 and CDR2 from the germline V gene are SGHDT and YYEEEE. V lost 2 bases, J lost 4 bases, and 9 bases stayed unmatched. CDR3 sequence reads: CASSFYEQGRKNIQYF. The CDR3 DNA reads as TGTGCCAGCAGCTTTTATGAACAGGGGCGGAAAAACATTCAGTACTTC.

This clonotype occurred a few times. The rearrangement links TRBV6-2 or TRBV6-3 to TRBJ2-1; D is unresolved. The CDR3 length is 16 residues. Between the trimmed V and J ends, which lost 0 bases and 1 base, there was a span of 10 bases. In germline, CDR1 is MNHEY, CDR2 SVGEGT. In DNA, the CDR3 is TGTGCCAGCAGTTACTCAAGGCCAGCATCCTACAATGAGCAGTTCTTC. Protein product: CASSYSRPASYNEQFF.

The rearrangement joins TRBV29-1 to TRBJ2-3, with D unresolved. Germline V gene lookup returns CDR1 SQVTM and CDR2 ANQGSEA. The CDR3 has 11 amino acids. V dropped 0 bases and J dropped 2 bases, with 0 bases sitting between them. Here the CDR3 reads CSVEDTDTQYF. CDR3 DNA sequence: TGCAGCGTTGAAGACACAGATACGCAGTATTTT.

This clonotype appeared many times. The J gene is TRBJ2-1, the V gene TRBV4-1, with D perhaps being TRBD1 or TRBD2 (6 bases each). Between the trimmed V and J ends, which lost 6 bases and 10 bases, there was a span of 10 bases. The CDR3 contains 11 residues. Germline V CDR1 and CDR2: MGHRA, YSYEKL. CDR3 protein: CASSGGPEQFF. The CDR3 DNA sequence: TGCGCCAGCAGTGGGGGGCCGGAGCAGTTCTTC.